Below are 7 T cell receptor beta chains sequenced from a single sample in a study of T-cell reconstitution after alpha-beta-depleted transplantation in children. It was with unique molecular identifiers that the TCRbeta library was prepared. TCRdb reprocessed the PCR reads with MiXCR, giving one entry per CDR3 protein. The data contain tens of thousands of distinct CDR3 sequences, about 5.7% of them singletons. This specimen was PBMCs, mostly from graft donor cells, taken 60 days after TCRalphabeta/CD19-depleted stem cell transplant. The receptors here all came from a female patient between 2 and 15 years old who had a stem cell transplant for aplastic anemia, so the T cells may come from the graft donor.

A word on this clonotype: A junction boundary mismatches the germline segment, possibly from a read error. The rearrangement joins TRBV7-3 to TRBJ2-7; 7 bases are a match to TRBD2. The germline V gene has CDR1 SGHTA and CDR2 FQGTGA. CDR3 length: 11 amino acids. CDR3 nucleotides: TGTGCCATCAGCTTAGCGGGCGAGCAGTACTTC. It specifies CAISLAGEQYF.

This clonotype was seen ten or more times. DNA of the CDR3: TGTGCCAGCAGTTTGAGGGACAGGGCCGCAGATACGCAGTATTTT. This codes for CASSLRDRAADTQYF. The gene calls are TRBV12-3 or TRBV12-4 and TRBJ2-3; 9 bases are shared with TRBD1. The CDR3 loop spans 15 amino acids. Germline trimming cut 3 bases from V and 4 bases from J; bases unmatched to any gene: 5.

This clonotype was detected many times. This sequence joins TRBV28 and TRBJ2-1; TRBD2 matches at 12 bases. Germline-derived CDR1 and CDR2 are MDHEN and SYDVKM. V dropped 6 bases and J dropped 6; count of bases not matched to a gene: 6. CDR3 length: 15 amino acids. CDR3 in amino acids: CASSTGTSGSNEQFF. The CDR3 DNA reads as TGTGCCAGCAGCACCGGGACTAGCGGGTCCAATGAGCAGTTCTTC.

This clonotype was seen at least ten times. This sequence joins TRBV20-1 and TRBJ2-3; 15 bases are shared with TRBD2. Germline V gene sequence: CDR1 DFQATT, CDR2 SNEGSKA (reference sequence). With V trimmed by 1 base and J by 1 base, 3 bases remained unmatched. The CDR3 length is 17 residues. CDR3 sequence: CSARGTSGGGGTDTQYF. The CDR3 DNA follows: TGCAGTGCTAGAGGGACTAGCGGGGGGGGAGGCACAGATACGCAGTATTTT.

This clonotype has at least ten counts. V is TRBV5-1 and J is TRBJ2-1, with TRBD2 matching 13 bases. This CDR3 has 15 residues. Losses at the gene ends were 2 bases for V and 6 bases for J; bases not matched to a gene: 2. Germline loops: CDR1 SGHRS, CDR2 YFSETQ. The CDR3 region is CASSFTSGRANEQFF. The CDR3 coding sequence is TGCGCCAGCAGCTTTACTAGCGGGAGGGCCAATGAGCAGTTCTTC.

This clonotype has at least ten counts. V gene TRBV20-1 combines with J gene TRBJ1-1; 7 nucleotides match TRBD1. The V and J ends lost 4 bases and 10 bases, in that order; junction bases with no gene match: 3. The CDR3 extends over 10 amino acids. Germline V gives CDR1 DFQATT, CDR2 SNEGSKA (reference sequence). The CDR3 region has the DNA TGCAGTGCTACCAGGGGGGGAGCTTTCTTT. It specifies CSATRGGAFF.

This clonotype occurred a few times. The rearrangement joins TRBV18 to TRBJ1-2, with 9 bases fitting TRBD1. This CDR3 comprises 14 residues. After removal of 4 bases from V and 5 bases from J, the junction contained 5 bases not matched to a gene. Germline lookup yields CDR1 KGHSH and CDR2 LQKENI. Here the CDR3 DNA reads TGTGCCAGCTCACTCGGACAGGGGTTTTATGGCTACACCTTC. Protein: CASSLGQGFYGYTF. Variable domain in full (rest from reference TRBV18 and TRBJ1-2): NAGVMQNPRHLVRRRGQEARLRCSPMKGHSHVYWYRQLPEEGLKFMVYLQKENIIDESGMPKERFSAEFPKEGPSILRIQQVVRGDSAAYFCASSLGQGFYGYTFGSGTRLTVV.